Following are 6 T cell receptor beta chains from one sample sequenced in a study of spatial heterogeneity in lung cancer. TCRdb independently ran MiXCR on the 5' RACE reads; one entry per CDR3 protein. The sample shows about 21,000 distinct CDR3 sequences, over 5.5% of them seen only once. Time point described: sample taken at primary tumor resection. Sequenced material: PBMCs, taken at surgery. These receptor sequences come from a male donor with early-stage non-small cell lung cancer.

The sample holds a few counts of this clonotype. The genes are TRBV5-1 and TRBJ2-2; the D is unclear. Germline-derived CDR1 and CDR2 are SGHRS and YFSETQ. Trimming removed 9 bases at V and 1 base at J, with 16 bases between. The CDR3 extends over 15 amino acids. CDR3 DNA: TGCGCCACCGGACCTTCCCGGCAGAACACCGGGGAGCTGTTTTTT. It codes for CATGPSRQNTGELFF.

This clonotype occurred many times. The V and J genes are TRBV20-1 and TRBJ1-4; D remains unclear. Germline V gene data show CDR1 as DFQATT and CDR2 as SNEGSKA (reference sequence). With 6 bases removed from V and 3 bases from J, the gap between germline ends came to 11 bases. The CDR3 runs 13 residues. The CDR3 loop reads CSAPTMANEKLFF. The CDR3 DNA sequence: TGCAGTGCCCCGACAATGGCTAATGAAAAACTGTTTTTT.

This clonotype has more than one count but fewer than ten. The chain recombines TRBV10-3 with TRBJ2-7; D is unclear. Germline CDR1 and CDR2: ENHRY and SYGVKD. The germline V and J ends were trimmed by 2 bases and 2 bases, with 13 bases remaining between them. There are 15 residues in the CDR3. CDR3 in DNA: TGTGCCATCAGTGAGGTGTCCGGCACCCCCTACGAGCAGTACTTC. This codes for CAISEVSGTPYEQYF.

This chain joins TRBV29-1 and TRBJ2-7; TRBD2 might be the D (6 bases). The V gene lost 4 bases and the J gene lost 0 bases, with 19 bases spanning the gap. This CDR3 is 16 amino acids long. Germline CDR1 and CDR2: SQVTM and ANQGSEA. The CDR3, as DNA: TGCAGCGTTGTCCTTGTTGGTGGGGGGTACTCCTACGAGCAGTACTTC. Amino acids: CSVVLVGGGYSYEQYF.

This clonotype was found many times. The genes are TRBV14 and TRBJ2-5; D is perhaps TRBD1 (6 bases). The ends were cut back, 4 bases at V and 1 base at J, with 10 bases in the middle. Germline lookup yields CDR1 SGHDN and CDR2 FVKESK. CDR3 length equals 14 residues. In nucleotides, the CDR3 is TGTGCCAGCAGCCGGGACATCCTCCAAGAGACCCAGTACTTC. Protein product: CASSRDILQETQYF.

This clonotype showed up many times. V and J are TRBV5-1 and TRBJ2-7; D perhaps matches TRBD1 (5 bases). There are 14 residues in the CDR3. From germline, CDR1 is SGHRS and CDR2 YFSETQ. The V end lost 5 bases, the J end lost 3 bases, and 15 bases lay between the germline ends. The CDR3 spells CASSLAPQGYEQYF. For the CDR3, the DNA is TGCGCCAGCAGTCTGGCTCCTCAGGGCTACGAGCAGTACTTC. Looking up the rest from reference TRBV5-1 and TRBJ2-7 gives the full variable domain: KAGVTQTPRYLIKTRGQQVTLSCSPISGHRSVSWYQQTPGQGLQFLFEYFSETQRNKGNFPGRFSGRQFSNSRSEMNVSTLELGDSALYLCASSLAPQGYEQYFGPGTRLTVT.